A selection of T cell receptor beta chains follows, all from one sample in a study of blood T cell repertoires in COVID-19. The method was immunoSEQ multiplex PCR; TCRdb's version includes in-frame clones alone and lacks a portion of them. This sample has about 82,000 clones, with approximately 82% found just once. Specimen: peripheral blood. The receptors originated from a man aged 50 or older with active or convalescent COVID-19. Both conserved end residues are part of each CDR3. The D gene is left open where the match is weak. The size entry is marked missing in some rows and otherwise reads once, few, many or a size class.

J gene	clone size	V gene	D gene	CDR3 DNA	CDR3 protein
TRBJ2-2	-	TRBV7-9	-	TGTGCCAGCAGACCTCGGGGTTCGGGGGACACCGGGGAGCTGTTTTTT	CASRPRGSGDTGELFF
TRBJ2-2	-	TRBV2	-	TGTGCCAGCAGGTTCGCAGGGGCCGGCACCGGGGAGCTGTTTTTT	CASRFAGAGTGELFF
TRBJ2-1	-	TRBV10-2	TRBD2	TGCGCCAGCTGTGAGGGGGGGCAGCGGGGGGGCCGGAATGAGCAGTTCTTC	CASCEGGQRGGRNEQFF
TRBJ1-1	-	TRBV28	TRBD1	TGTGCCAGCAGAACGGGACAGGCCATGAACACTGAAGCTTTCTTT	CASRTGQAMNTEAFF
TRBJ2-2	-	TRBV4-1	TRBD2	TGCGCCAGCAGCCAATCCGGGGGGTACACCGGGGAGCTGTTTTTT	CASSQSGGYTGELFF
TRBJ1-2	-	TRBV7-2	TRBD1	TGTGCCACCCTAAAACGACAGGGGACCATAACTGATGGCTACACCTTC	CATLKRQGTITDGYTF
TRBJ1-2	-	TRBV7-2	TRBD1	TGTGCCAGCAGCTTAGGACACGGGACAGGGAGGAGTGGCTACACCTTC	CASSLGHGTGRSGYTF
TRBJ1-2	-	TRBV28	-	TGTGCCAGCAGACGCGATCCAGCGGATGGCTACACCTTC	CASRRDPADGYTF
TRBJ2-3	-	TRBV7-8	-	TGTGCCAGCAGCTTAGGGGCCCAGGGTGAAGCAGATACGCAGTATTTT	CASSLGAQGEADTQYF
TRBJ2-1	-	TRBV6-5	TRBD2	TGTGCCAGCGGACTAGCGGGGGGACACAATGAGCAGTTCTTC	CASGLAGGHNEQFF
TRBJ1-2	-	TRBV6-1	-	TGTGCCAGCAGTGATGGCTCACAGGTGAAGGGCTACACCTTC	CASSDGSQVKGYTF
TRBJ1-4	-	TRBV19	-	TGTGCCAGTAGTATGGAGTCTTTGAATCTAGGAAAACTGTTTTTT	CASSMESLNLGKLFF
TRBJ1-4	-	TRBV28	TRBD1	TGTGCCAGCAGCCCGCTAGACAGGGATAATGAAAAACTGTTTTTT	CASSPLDRDNEKLFF
TRBJ2-1	-	TRBV5-1	TRBD1	TGCGCCAGCAGCTCCGGACAGGGGTATGAGCAGTTCTTC	CASSSGQGYEQFF
TRBJ2-5	once	TRBV18	-	TGTGCCAGTTCTACGGGGGAAAGAGAGACCCAGTACTTC	CASSTGERETQYF
TRBJ1-4	-	TRBV5-1	TRBD1	TGCGCCAGCAGCGCCGGGACAGGGACTTTGGCAACTAATGAAAAACTGTTTTTT	CASSAGTGTLATNEKLFF
TRBJ2-1	-	TRBV24-1	-	TGTGCCACCAGTGATTTGTTTCGAGATGAGCAGTTCTTC	CATSDLFRDEQFF
TRBJ1-2	-	TRBV28	-	TGTGCCAGCAGTTTAGGAGATGTAGCGGGCTACACCTTC	CASSLGDVAGYTF
TRBJ2-7	-	TRBV12-5	TRBD2	TGTGCTAGTGACTCTAGCGGGGCGGCCTACGAGCAGTACTTC	CASDSSGAAYEQYF
TRBJ2-1	-	TRBV7-2	TRBD2	TGTGCCAGCAGCTCTCCTCGCGGGGGGGCGGCCTACAATGAGCAGTTCTTC	CASSSPRGGAAYNEQFF
TRBJ1-2	-	TRBV2	-	TGTGCCAGCAGCCATCCACAGGGTAAAATCACCTTC	CASSHPQGKITF
TRBJ1-3	-	TRBV5-6	-	TGTGCCAGCAGCTTGGGGTATACAGGTAGCTCTGGAAACACCATATATTTT	CASSLGYTGSSGNTIYF
TRBJ2-7	once	TRBV7-9	TRBD2	TGTGCCAGCAGCTTAGTGGGAGGGCTGAACGAGCAGTACTTC	CASSLVGGLNEQYF
TRBJ1-1	few	TRBV7-8	-	TGTGCCAGCAGCTTAGGCTGGGCAGACACTGAAGCTTTCTTT	CASSLGWADTEAFF
TRBJ2-3	-	TRBV7-6	TRBD2	TGTGCCAGCAGCTTTTCGGGGGGGCCGGGCACAGATACGCAGTATTTT	CASSFSGGPGTDTQYF
TRBJ1-1	-	TRBV9	-	TGTGCCAGCAGCGTAGAGGCGGGGAACACTGAAGCTTTCTTT	CASSVEAGNTEAFF
TRBJ2-2	few	TRBV10-3	TRBD1	TGTGCCATCAGTACAGGGACAGGGGGCGCAGGCGGGGAGCTGTTTTTT	CAISTGTGGAGGELFF
TRBJ1-6	-	TRBV28	-	TGTGCCAGCAGTTTGGTCGGTAATTCACCCCTCCACTTT	CASSLVGNSPLHF
TRBJ2-7	-	TRBV27	-	TGTGCCAGCAGTCCCAGGGTTTCGTGGGACGAGCAGTACTTC	CASSPRVSWDEQYF
TRBJ1-1	-	TRBV7-9	-	TGTGCCAGCAGCTTAACCACGGGGGGCACTGAAGCTTTCTTT	CASSLTTGGTEAFF
TRBJ1-4	-	TRBV6-6	TRBD1	TGTGCCAGCAGATCCAGGGGGCAATATGAAAAACTGTTTTTT	CASRSRGQYEKLFF
TRBJ2-1	few	TRBV10-1	-	TGCGCCAGCAGTGATACCATCAAAGCCAACGACAATGAGCAGTTCTTC	CASSDTIKANDNEQFF
TRBJ1-1	-	TRBV18	TRBD1	TGTGCCAGCTCACCAATAATCCAGGGGGAGAACACTGAAGCTTTCTTT	CASSPIIQGENTEAFF
TRBJ1-1	-	TRBV2	TRBD1	TGTGCCAGCGTTATGGACAGGATGAACACTGAAGCTTTCTTT	CASVMDRMNTEAFF
TRBJ1-1	-	TRBV2	TRBD1	TGTGCCAGCAGGAACAGGGGGCCAAACACTGAAGCTTTCTTT	CASRNRGPNTEAFF
TRBJ1-2	once	TRBV15	TRBD1	TGTGCCACCAGTTGGTCAGGGGGCTATGGCTACACCTTC	CATSWSGGYGYTF
TRBJ1-1	few	TRBV6-5	-	TGTGCCAGCAGTTACGGTCGGGGTGGTGAAGCTTTCTTT	CASSYGRGGEAFF
TRBJ2-3	-	TRBV7-2	-	TGTGCCAGCAGCTTATCCTTCGGGGGGCTGAGCACAGATACGCAGTATTTT	CASSLSFGGLSTDTQYF
TRBJ1-5	-	TRBV4-3	-	TGCGCCAGCAGCCAAGATAGGCAGGGAGGTAATCAGCCCCAGCATTTT	CASSQDRQGGNQPQHF
TRBJ1-1	-	TRBV27	-	TGTGCCAGCAGAACAACAGGGAACACTGAAGCTTTCTTT	CASRTTGNTEAFF
TRBJ1-5	-	TRBV30	-	TGTGCCTGGAGTCCCCTCTCAGGGAGGCAGCCCCAGCATTTT	CAWSPLSGRQPQHF
TRBJ1-4	-	TRBV6-5	-	TGTGCCAGCAGCTCAGACAGTATAAAGGAAAAACTGTTTTTT	CASSSDSIKEKLFF
TRBJ2-3	once	TRBV7-7	TRBD1	TGTGCCAGCAGCCCCGGACAGGGCACAGATACGCAGTATTTT	CASSPGQGTDTQYF